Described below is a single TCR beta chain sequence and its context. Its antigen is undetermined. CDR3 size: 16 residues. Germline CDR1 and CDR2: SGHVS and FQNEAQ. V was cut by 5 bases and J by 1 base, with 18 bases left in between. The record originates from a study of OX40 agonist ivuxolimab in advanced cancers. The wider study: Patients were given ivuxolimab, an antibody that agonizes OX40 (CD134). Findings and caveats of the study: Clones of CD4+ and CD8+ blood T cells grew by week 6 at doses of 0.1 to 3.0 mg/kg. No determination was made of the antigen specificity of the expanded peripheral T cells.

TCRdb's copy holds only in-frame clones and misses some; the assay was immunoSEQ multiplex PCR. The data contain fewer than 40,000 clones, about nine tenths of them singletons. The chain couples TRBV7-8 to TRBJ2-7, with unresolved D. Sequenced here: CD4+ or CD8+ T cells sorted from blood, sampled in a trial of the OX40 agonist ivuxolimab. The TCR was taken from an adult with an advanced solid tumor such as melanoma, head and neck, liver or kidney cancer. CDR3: CASSQYRSSGSYEQYF. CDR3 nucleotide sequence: TGTGCCAGCAGCCAATATAGAAGTAGTGGTTCCTACGAGCAGTACTTC.